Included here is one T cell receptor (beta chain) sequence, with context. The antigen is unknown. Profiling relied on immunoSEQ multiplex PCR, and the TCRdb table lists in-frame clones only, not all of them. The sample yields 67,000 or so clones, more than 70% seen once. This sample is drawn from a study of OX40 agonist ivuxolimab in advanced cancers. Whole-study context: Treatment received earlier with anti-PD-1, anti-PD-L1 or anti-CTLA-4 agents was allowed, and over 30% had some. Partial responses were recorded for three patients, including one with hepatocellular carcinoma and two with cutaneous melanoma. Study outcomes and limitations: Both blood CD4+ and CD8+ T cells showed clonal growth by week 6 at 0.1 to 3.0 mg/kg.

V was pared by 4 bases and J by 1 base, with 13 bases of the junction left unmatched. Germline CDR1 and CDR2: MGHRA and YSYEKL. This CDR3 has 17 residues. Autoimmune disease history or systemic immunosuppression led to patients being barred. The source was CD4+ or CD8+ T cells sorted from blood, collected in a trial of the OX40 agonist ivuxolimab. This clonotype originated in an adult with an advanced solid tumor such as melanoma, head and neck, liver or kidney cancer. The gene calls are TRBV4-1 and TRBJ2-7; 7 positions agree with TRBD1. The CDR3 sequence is CASSRLQRTGGSYEQYF. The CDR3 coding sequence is TGCGCCAGCAGCCGACTACAACGGACAGGAGGATCCTACGAGCAGTACTTC.